This T cell receptor beta chain was found in a study of CD8+CD57+ T cells in acquired aplastic anemia. Study details: DNA from sorted CD4+ and CD8+ cells averaged approximately 3.5 ug.

Investigators profiled TCR beta VDJ and CDR3 from genomic DNA template. Via MiXCR, TCRdb re-called the reads, giving one row per CDR3 protein. The top ten hold less than 0.85% of the sample, which has around 430,000 distinct CDR3 sequences, around 33% seen once. Germline CDR1 is ENHRY and CDR2 is SYGVKD. V dropped 1 base and J dropped 2 bases, with 9 bases sitting between them. This CDR3 region has 15 residues. The authors sequenced patients whose flow cytometry had shown CD8+CD57+ cell expansion. Each patient carried a diagnosis of severe acquired aplastic anemia. There are a few counts of this clonotype. Its antigen is currently unknown. Study-level results: Between the patient and control groups, CD8+ Simpson's diversity did not differ significantly. Roughly 28 was the count of CD8+ CDR3 sequences that patients shared with controls.

This receptor was identified in a human donor with aplastic anemia. The V and J genes are TRBV10-3 and TRBJ1-5; D is ambiguous. Material: sorted CD4+, CD8+, or CD8+CD57+ T cells (not recorded which) from PBMCs. CDR3 in amino acids: CAISEFQTRNQPQHF. The CDR3 DNA reads TGTGCCATCAGTGAGTTTCAGACCCGCAATCAGCCCCAGCATTTT.